This record concerns one TCR beta chain sequence. The antigen is not known. A multiplex PCR was run with 60 Vbeta primers and 13 Jbeta primers. As originally analysed: The authors later counted about 80 million unique TCR beta chains, about 11 million of them shared. The table came from immunoSEQ multiplex PCR; TCRdb's copy has only in-frame clones and leaves some out. V, J and clone size were drawn from that table, and D and trimming were deduced from the DNA. The sample records around 130,000 clones, 88% being singletons. Germline-derived CDR1 and CDR2 are SQVTM and ANQGSEA. The trim removed 5 bases at V and 3 bases at J, leaving 8 bases unmatched. The CDR3 contains 14 residues. The data stem from a study of cytomegalovirus exposure and HLA in healthy donors. Study overall: The study placed approximately 78% of its approximately 400 genotyped donors in the Caucasian-associated ancestry cluster.

Study-level points and caveats: As a later analysis revealed, the rate of TCR association differed by HLA locus, with DRB1 most and HLA-C fewest. Most likely, a cluster of highly shared sequence variants arose as a sequencing artifact.

The sequencing sample was made of PBMCs. This TCR derives from a woman between 40 and 55 years old in good health and CMV-seronegative. The rearrangement uses TRBV29-1 and TRBJ2-7; 9 bases agree with TRBD1. The CDR3 here is CSVKPGTGNYEQYF. DNA for the CDR3: TGCAGCGTTAAACCCGGGACAGGGAACTACGAGCAGTACTTC.